This is a list of T cell receptor beta chains from one sample in a study of regulatory T cells in long-lasting Graves disease. TCRdb reanalysed the multiplex PCR reads using MiXCR and keeps one entry per CDR3 protein. The sample holds about 460,000 distinct CDR3 sequences, 20% to 25% seen once. The source was peripheral blood mononuclear cells (PBMCs), collected when the disease was refractory, from a patient treated with antithyroid drugs. The receptor set was obtained from a female donor with Graves disease. Both conserved end residues are part of each CDR3. A D gene is named only where the DNA matches it firmly. Not all rows give a size; the values are once, few, many and, for expanded clones, a class.

j_gene: TRBJ2-7
d_gene: -
abundance: many
v_gene: TRBV6-5
CDR3aa: CASSYSKQDYEQYF
CDR3nt: TGTGCCAGCAGTTACTCGAAACAGGATTACGAGCAGTACTTC

j_gene: TRBJ1-1
d_gene: -
abundance: many
v_gene: TRBV25-1
CDR3aa: CASSDARTDPNTEAFF
CDR3nt: TGTGCCAGCAGTGACGCCCGGACAGACCCAAACACTGAAGCTTTCTTT

j_gene: TRBJ2-4
d_gene: -
abundance: -
v_gene: TRBV6-2/TRBV6-3
CDR3aa: CASSSRAGAKNIQYF
CDR3nt: TGTGCCAGCAGTTCCCGCGCCGGGGCCAAAAACATTCAGTACTTC

j_gene: TRBJ1-2
d_gene: -
abundance: many
v_gene: TRBV28
CDR3aa: CASRSDYGYTF
CDR3nt: TGTGCCAGCAGGTCAGACTATGGCTACACCTTC

j_gene: TRBJ2-3
d_gene: -
abundance: -
v_gene: TRBV14
CDR3aa: CASSQGYTQYF
CDR3nt: TGTGCCAGCAGCCAAGGGTATACGCAGTATTTT

j_gene: TRBJ2-2
d_gene: -
abundance: many
v_gene: TRBV6-5
CDR3aa: CASSYSTAPTGELFF
CDR3nt: TGTGCCAGCAGTTACTCGACAGCTCCTACCGGGGAGCTGTTTTTT

j_gene: TRBJ2-7
d_gene: -
abundance: many
v_gene: TRBV7-3
CDR3aa: CASSLQPTPIEQYF
CDR3nt: TGTGCCAGCAGCTTACAACCTACCCCCATAGAGCAGTACTTC

j_gene: TRBJ2-5
d_gene: -
abundance: many
v_gene: TRBV24-1
CDR3aa: CATSGLGIETQYF
CDR3nt: TGTGCCACCAGTGGATTGGGTATAGAGACCCAGTACTTC

j_gene: TRBJ1-2
d_gene: TRBD1
abundance: many
v_gene: TRBV15
CDR3aa: CATSRGRQGANYGYTF
CDR3nt: TGTGCCACCAGCAGGGGAAGACAGGGGGCCAACTATGGCTACACCTTC

j_gene: TRBJ2-7
d_gene: -
abundance: many
v_gene: TRBV6-1
CDR3aa: CASMESGLSYEQYF
CDR3nt: TGTGCCAGCATGGAGTCAGGGCTTTCCTACGAGCAGTACTTC

j_gene: TRBJ2-7
d_gene: TRBD1
abundance: -
v_gene: TRBV28
CDR3aa: CASSWGQAHTEQYF
CDR3nt: TGTGCCAGCAGTTGGGGACAGGCCCATACCGAGCAGTACTTC

j_gene: TRBJ1-2
d_gene: -
abundance: -
v_gene: TRBV6-1
CDR3aa: CASSTTALGGYTF
CDR3nt: TGTGCCAGCAGTACGACTGCCCTGGGGGGCTACACCTTC

j_gene: TRBJ1-4
d_gene: -
abundance: many
v_gene: TRBV29-1
CDR3aa: CSGLGTAGMFF
CDR3nt: TGCAGCGGCTTGGGGACCGCTGGGATGTTTTTT

j_gene: TRBJ1-3
d_gene: -
abundance: -
v_gene: TRBV19
CDR3aa: CASSRYSGNTIYF
CDR3nt: TGTGCCAGTAGTAGGTACTCTGGAAACACCATATATTTT

j_gene: TRBJ2-2
d_gene: TRBD2
abundance: -
v_gene: TRBV6-5
CDR3aa: CASSYWPRTSGAQNTGELFF
CDR3nt: TGTGCCAGCAGTTACTGGCCCAGGACTAGCGGGGCGCAGAACACCGGGGAGCTGTTTTTT

j_gene: TRBJ1-3
d_gene: -
abundance: few
v_gene: TRBV28
CDR3aa: CASSKLKSGNTIYF
CDR3nt: TGTGCCAGCAGTAAACTTAAGAGCGGAAACACCATATATTTT

j_gene: TRBJ2-4
d_gene: -
abundance: few
v_gene: TRBV4-3
CDR3aa: CASRRVGENIQYF
CDR3nt: TGCGCCAGCAGGAGGGTGGGGGAAAACATTCAGTACTTC

j_gene: TRBJ1-5
d_gene: TRBD1
abundance: few
v_gene: TRBV6-1
CDR3aa: CASKETGGSQPQHF
CDR3nt: TGTGCCAGCAAAGAGACAGGGGGCAGTCAGCCCCAGCATTTT

j_gene: TRBJ2-5
d_gene: -
abundance: many
v_gene: TRBV12-3/TRBV12-4
CDR3aa: CASSLRRGPQETQYF
CDR3nt: TGTGCCAGCAGTTTGCGGAGGGGGCCTCAAGAGACCCAGTACTTC

j_gene: TRBJ1-2
d_gene: -
abundance: -
v_gene: TRBV5-6
CDR3aa: CASSPIFGQSYGYTF
CDR3nt: TGTGCCAGCAGCCCCATCTTCGGGCAGTCTTATGGCTACACCTTC

j_gene: TRBJ2-7
d_gene: -
abundance: few
v_gene: TRBV6-1
CDR3aa: CASSRILRTADSSYEQYF
CDR3nt: TGTGCCAGCAGTCGAATACTGAGGACAGCCGATAGCTCCTACGAGCAGTACTTC

j_gene: TRBJ1-1
d_gene: TRBD1
abundance: -
v_gene: TRBV7-2
CDR3aa: CASSPSRTGGKRTEAFF
CDR3nt: TGTGCCAGCAGCCCCTCACGGACAGGGGGCAAGAGGACTGAAGCTTTCTTT

j_gene: TRBJ1-2
d_gene: -
abundance: -
v_gene: TRBV18
CDR3aa: CASSTRELYGYTF
CDR3nt: TGTGCCAGCTCAACAAGGGAATTGTATGGCTACACCTTC

j_gene: TRBJ2-3
d_gene: TRBD2
abundance: few
v_gene: TRBV5-1
CDR3aa: CASSSWTSDTDTQYF
CDR3nt: TGCGCCAGCAGCTCTTGGACTAGCGACACAGATACGCAGTATTTT

j_gene: TRBJ1-1
d_gene: -
abundance: -
v_gene: TRBV7-2
CDR3aa: CASSPTRGRTEAFF
CDR3nt: TGTGCCAGCAGCCCCACCAGGGGTAGGACTGAAGCTTTCTTT

j_gene: TRBJ2-5
d_gene: TRBD2
abundance: many
v_gene: TRBV20-1
CDR3aa: CSAPLAGGSVQETQYF
CDR3nt: TGCAGTGCTCCCCTAGCGGGAGGTTCAGTACAAGAGACCCAGTACTTC

j_gene: TRBJ1-4
d_gene: -
abundance: -
v_gene: TRBV20-1
CDR3aa: CSARSLRNSNEKLFF
CDR3nt: TGCAGTGCTAGATCTCTCCGGAACAGCAATGAAAAACTGTTTTTT

j_gene: TRBJ1-2
d_gene: TRBD1
abundance: -
v_gene: TRBV4-1
CDR3aa: CASSQGRMDRRVFDYGYTF
CDR3nt: TGCGCCAGCAGCCAAGGACGCATGGACAGGAGGGTTTTCGACTATGGCTACACCTTC

j_gene: TRBJ2-5
d_gene: TRBD1
abundance: -
v_gene: TRBV27
CDR3aa: CASSSRTGGASGETQYF
CDR3nt: TGTGCCAGCAGTTCCCGGACAGGGGGCGCGTCGGGGGAGACCCAGTACTTC

j_gene: TRBJ2-5
d_gene: -
abundance: few
v_gene: TRBV20-1
CDR3aa: CSARRVPKYQETQYF
CDR3nt: TGCAGTGCTAGAAGGGTTCCGAAGTACCAAGAGACCCAGTACTTC

j_gene: TRBJ1-1
d_gene: -
abundance: -
v_gene: TRBV19
CDR3aa: CASSKTASSEAFF
CDR3nt: TGTGCCAGTAGTAAGACCGCGTCCTCTGAAGCTTTCTTT

j_gene: TRBJ1-4
d_gene: -
abundance: many
v_gene: TRBV30
CDR3aa: CAWSAEKLFF
CDR3nt: TGTGCCTGGAGTGCCGAAAAACTGTTTTTT

j_gene: TRBJ2-5
d_gene: TRBD2
abundance: few
v_gene: TRBV19
CDR3aa: CASSIGLLAGAETQYF
CDR3nt: TGTGCCAGTAGTATAGGCCTACTAGCGGGGGCGGAGACCCAGTACTTC

j_gene: TRBJ1-2
d_gene: TRBD1
abundance: many
v_gene: TRBV28
CDR3aa: CASSSTGQGRNGYTF
CDR3nt: TGTGCCAGCAGTTCGACCGGACAGGGCAGAAATGGCTACACCTTC

j_gene: TRBJ2-7
d_gene: -
abundance: many
v_gene: TRBV27
CDR3aa: CASSLAPEQYF
CDR3nt: TGTGCCAGCAGTTTAGCTCCCGAGCAGTACTTC

j_gene: TRBJ2-5
d_gene: -
abundance: few
v_gene: TRBV18
CDR3aa: CASSQGDMETQYF
CDR3nt: TGTGCCAGCTCACAGGGTGATATGGAGACCCAGTACTTC

j_gene: TRBJ1-5
d_gene: -
abundance: many
v_gene: TRBV28
CDR3aa: CASRSGSNQPQHF
CDR3nt: TGTGCCAGCAGATCAGGTAGCAATCAGCCCCAGCATTTT

j_gene: TRBJ2-5
d_gene: TRBD2
abundance: many
v_gene: TRBV11-2
CDR3aa: CASSSYGAGEETQYF
CDR3nt: TGTGCCAGCAGCTCTTACGGAGCGGGGGAAGAGACCCAGTACTTC

j_gene: TRBJ2-7
d_gene: -
abundance: many
v_gene: TRBV28
CDR3aa: CASSLAGQFEQYF
CDR3nt: TGTGCCAGCAGTTTGGCCGGACAGTTCGAGCAGTACTTC

j_gene: TRBJ1-4
d_gene: -
abundance: -
v_gene: TRBV3-1
CDR3aa: CASSQDSRSNEKLFF
CDR3nt: TGTGCCAGCAGCCAAGATAGTCGTTCTAATGAAAAACTGTTTTTT

j_gene: TRBJ2-7
d_gene: TRBD2
abundance: many
v_gene: TRBV20-1
CDR3aa: CSAPNPLFGLAGEVDEQYF
CDR3nt: TGCAGTGCCCCGAACCCCCTCTTCGGACTAGCGGGAGAAGTTGACGAGCAGTACTTC

j_gene: TRBJ1-1
d_gene: -
abundance: -
v_gene: TRBV29-1
CDR3aa: CSVKRAENTEAFF
CDR3nt: TGCAGCGTTAAAAGGGCAGAGAACACTGAAGCTTTCTTT

j_gene: TRBJ1-5
d_gene: TRBD1
abundance: once
v_gene: TRBV7-2
CDR3aa: CASSLYPAIQGVHQPQHF
CDR3nt: TGTGCCAGCAGCCTATACCCGGCGATCCAGGGGGTCCATCAGCCCCAGCATTTT

j_gene: TRBJ2-2
d_gene: -
abundance: -
v_gene: TRBV5-1
CDR3aa: CASSLAYTIGTGELFF
CDR3nt: TGCGCCAGCAGCTTGGCTTACACAATAGGCACCGGGGAGCTGTTTTTT

j_gene: TRBJ2-4
d_gene: -
abundance: many
v_gene: TRBV2
CDR3aa: CASRLQELAKNIQYF
CDR3nt: TGTGCCAGCAGATTACAGGAACTAGCCAAAAACATTCAGTACTTC